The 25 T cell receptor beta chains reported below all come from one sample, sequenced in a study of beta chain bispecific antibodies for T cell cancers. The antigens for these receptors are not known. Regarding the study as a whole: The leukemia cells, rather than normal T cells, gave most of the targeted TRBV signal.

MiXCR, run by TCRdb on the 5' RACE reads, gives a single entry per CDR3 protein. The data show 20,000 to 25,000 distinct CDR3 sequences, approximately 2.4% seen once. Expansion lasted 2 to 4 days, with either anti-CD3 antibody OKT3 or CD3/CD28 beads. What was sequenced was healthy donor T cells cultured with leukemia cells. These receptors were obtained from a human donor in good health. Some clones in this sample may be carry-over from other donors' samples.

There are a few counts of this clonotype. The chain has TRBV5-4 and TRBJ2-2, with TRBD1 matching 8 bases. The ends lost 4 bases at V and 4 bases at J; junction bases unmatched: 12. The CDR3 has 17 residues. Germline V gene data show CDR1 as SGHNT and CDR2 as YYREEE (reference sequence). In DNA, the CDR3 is TGTGCCAGCAGCCAGCCGAGACAGGGGTTTAGCACCGGGGAGCTGTTTTTT. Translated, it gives CASSQPRQGFSTGELFF.

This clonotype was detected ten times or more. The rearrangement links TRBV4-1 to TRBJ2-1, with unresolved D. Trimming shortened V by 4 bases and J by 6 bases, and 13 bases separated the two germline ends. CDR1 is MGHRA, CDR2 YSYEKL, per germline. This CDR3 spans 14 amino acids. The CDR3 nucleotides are TGCGCCAGCAGCCTACGCGACCCCCCCAATGAGCAGTTCTTC. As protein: CASSLRDPPNEQFF.

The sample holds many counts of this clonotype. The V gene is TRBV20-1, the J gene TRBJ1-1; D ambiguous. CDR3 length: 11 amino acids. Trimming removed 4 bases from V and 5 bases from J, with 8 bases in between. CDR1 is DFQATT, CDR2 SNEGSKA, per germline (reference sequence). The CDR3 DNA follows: TGCAGTGCTATTAGCAATACTGAAGCTTTCTTT. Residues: CSAISNTEAFF.

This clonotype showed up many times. The CDR3 region has the DNA TGTGCCAGCAGGATAAGCGGGGGGGTAGTCGGGGAGCTGTTTTTT. This encodes CASRISGGVVGELFF. V gene TRBV27 combines with J gene TRBJ2-2; 10 nucleotides agree with TRBD2. Germline-derived CDR1 and CDR2 are MNHEY and SMNVEV (reference sequence). The CDR3 has 15 amino acids. The V segment lost 6 bases and the J segment 7 bases; nucleotides outside the gene matches: 8.

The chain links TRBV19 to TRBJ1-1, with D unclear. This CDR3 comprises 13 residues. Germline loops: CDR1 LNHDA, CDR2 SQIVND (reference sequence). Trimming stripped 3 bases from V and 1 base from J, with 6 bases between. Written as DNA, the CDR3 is TGTGCCAGTAGTATTAACGGGAACACTGAAGCTTTCTTT. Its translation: CASSINGNTEAFF. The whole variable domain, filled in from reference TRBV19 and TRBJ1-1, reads DGGITQSPKYLFRKEGQNVTLSCEQNLNHDAMYWYRQDPGQGLRLIYYSQIVNDFQKGDIAEGYSVSREKKESFPLTVTSAQKNPTAFYLCASSINGNTEAFFGQGTRLTVV.

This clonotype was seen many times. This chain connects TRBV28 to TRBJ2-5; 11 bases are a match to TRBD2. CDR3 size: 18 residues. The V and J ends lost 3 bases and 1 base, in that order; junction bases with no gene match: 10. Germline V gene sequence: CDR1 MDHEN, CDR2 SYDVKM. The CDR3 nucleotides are TGTGCCAGCAGTTTTAACCTAGCGGGGGGCGACAGCCAAGAGACCCAGTACTTC. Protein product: CASSFNLAGGDSQETQYF.

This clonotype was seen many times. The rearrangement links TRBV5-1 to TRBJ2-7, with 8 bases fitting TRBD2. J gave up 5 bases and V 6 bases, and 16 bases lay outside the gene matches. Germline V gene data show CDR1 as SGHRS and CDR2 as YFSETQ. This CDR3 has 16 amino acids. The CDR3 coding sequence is TGCGCCAGCACACTCCTCGGGGGGGGCGCGGCTAACGAGCAGTACTTC. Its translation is CASTLLGGGAANEQYF.

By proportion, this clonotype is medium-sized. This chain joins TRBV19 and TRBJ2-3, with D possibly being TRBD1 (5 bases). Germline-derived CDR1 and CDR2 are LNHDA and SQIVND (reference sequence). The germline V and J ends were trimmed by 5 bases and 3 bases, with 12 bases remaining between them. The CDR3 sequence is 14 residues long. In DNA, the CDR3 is TGTGCCAGTAGTTTACAGGTTACAACAGATACGCAGTATTTT. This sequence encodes CASSLQVTTDTQYF.

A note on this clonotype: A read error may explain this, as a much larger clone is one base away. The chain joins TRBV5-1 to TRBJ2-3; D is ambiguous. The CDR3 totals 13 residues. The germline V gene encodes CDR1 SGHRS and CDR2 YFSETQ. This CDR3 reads CAGSRPTTDTQYF. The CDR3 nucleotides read TGCGCCGGCAGCCGCCCAACCACAGATACGCAGTATTTT.

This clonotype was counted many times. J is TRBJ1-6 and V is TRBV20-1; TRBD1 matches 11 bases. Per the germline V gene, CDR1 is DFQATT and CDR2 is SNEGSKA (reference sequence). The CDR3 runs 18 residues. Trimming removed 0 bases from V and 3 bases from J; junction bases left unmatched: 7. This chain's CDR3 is CSARDGQGAEDYNSPLHF. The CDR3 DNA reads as TGCAGTGCTAGAGATGGACAGGGGGCAGAAGACTATAATTCACCCCTCCACTTT.

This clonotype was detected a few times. CDR3 sequence reads: CASSLGNYGYTF. CDR3 in DNA: TGTGCCAGCAGCTTAGGGAACTATGGCTACACCTTC. This chain uses TRBV7-8 with TRBJ1-2; D gene uncertain. Per the germline V gene, CDR1 is SGHVS and CDR2 is FQNEAQ. This CDR3 region has 12 residues. The V gene lost 1 base and the J gene lost 2 bases, with 2 bases spanning the gap. Drawing the rest from reference TRBV7-8 and TRBJ1-2, the complete variable domain is GAGVSQSPRYKVAKRGQDVALRCDPISGHVSLFWYQQALGQGPEFLTYFQNEAQLDKSGLPSDRFFAERPEGSVSTLKIQRTQQEDSAVYLCASSLGNYGYTFGSGTRLTVV.

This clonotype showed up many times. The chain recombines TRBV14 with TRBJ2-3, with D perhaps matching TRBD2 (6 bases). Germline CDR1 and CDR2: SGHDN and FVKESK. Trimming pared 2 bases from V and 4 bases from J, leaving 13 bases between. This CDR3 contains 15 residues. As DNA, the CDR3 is TGTGCCAGCAGCCAAAGAGCGGGCCCCCCAGATACGCAGTATTTT. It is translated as CASSQRAGPPDTQYF.

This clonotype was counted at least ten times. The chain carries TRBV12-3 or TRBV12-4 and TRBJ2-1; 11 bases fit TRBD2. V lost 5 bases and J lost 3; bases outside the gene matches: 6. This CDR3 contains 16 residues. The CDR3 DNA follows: TGTGCCAGCAGTACCGACACTAGCGGGGGCTACAATGAGCAGTTCTTC. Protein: CASSTDTSGGYNEQFF.

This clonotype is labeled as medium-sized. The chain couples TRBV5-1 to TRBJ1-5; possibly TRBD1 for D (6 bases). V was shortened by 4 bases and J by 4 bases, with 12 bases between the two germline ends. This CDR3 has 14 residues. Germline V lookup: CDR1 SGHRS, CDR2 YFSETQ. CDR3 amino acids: CASSPDGQNQPQHF. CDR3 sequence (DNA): TGCGCCAGCAGCCCCGACGGACAGAATCAGCCCCAGCATTTT.

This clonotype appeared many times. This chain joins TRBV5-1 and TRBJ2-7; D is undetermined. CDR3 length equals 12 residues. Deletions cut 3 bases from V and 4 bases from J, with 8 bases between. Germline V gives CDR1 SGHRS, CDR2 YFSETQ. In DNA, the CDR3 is TGCGCCAGCAGCTCAACACGGTACGAGCAGTACTTC. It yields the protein CASSSTRYEQYF.

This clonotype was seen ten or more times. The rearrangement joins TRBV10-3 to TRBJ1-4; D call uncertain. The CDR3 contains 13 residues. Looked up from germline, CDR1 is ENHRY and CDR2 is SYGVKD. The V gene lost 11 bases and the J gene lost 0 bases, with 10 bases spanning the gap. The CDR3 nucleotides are TGTGCCTCGTCGGGGACAACTAATGAAAAACTGTTTTTT. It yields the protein CASSGTTNEKLFF.

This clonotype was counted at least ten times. CDR3 bases: TGTGCCAGCTCACCACCGCTGGGTTTGGCCCACGAGCAGTACTTC. It yields the protein CASSPPLGLAHEQYF. V and J are TRBV18 and TRBJ2-7; D ambiguous. V was cut by 0 bases and J by 5 bases, with 14 bases left in between. The CDR3 has 15 amino acids. Germline loops: CDR1 KGHSH, CDR2 LQKENI.

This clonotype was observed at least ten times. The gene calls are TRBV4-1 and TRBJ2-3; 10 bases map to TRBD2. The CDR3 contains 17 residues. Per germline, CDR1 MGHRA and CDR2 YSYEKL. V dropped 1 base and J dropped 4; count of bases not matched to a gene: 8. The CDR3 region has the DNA TGCGCCAGCAGCCAAGTATATAGCGGGGGGTTCTCAGATACGCAGTATTTT. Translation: CASSQVYSGGFSDTQYF.

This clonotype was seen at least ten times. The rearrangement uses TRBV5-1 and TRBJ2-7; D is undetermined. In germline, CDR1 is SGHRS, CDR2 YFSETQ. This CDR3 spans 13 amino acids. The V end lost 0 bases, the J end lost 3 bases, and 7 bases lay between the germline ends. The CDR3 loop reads CASSLAAYYEQYF. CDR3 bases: TGCGCCAGCAGCTTGGCTGCTTACTACGAGCAGTACTTC.

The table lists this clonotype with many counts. This chain's CDR3 is CASSSIVGDGNQPQHF. The CDR3 DNA is TGTGCCAGCAGTTCTATAGTTGGCGATGGCAATCAGCCCCAGCATTTT. V is TRBV27 and J is TRBJ1-5; D gene unclear. Trimming removed 4 bases at V and 2 bases at J, with 15 bases between. The CDR3 loop spans 16 amino acids. Germline V lookup: CDR1 MNHEY, CDR2 SMNVEV (reference sequence).

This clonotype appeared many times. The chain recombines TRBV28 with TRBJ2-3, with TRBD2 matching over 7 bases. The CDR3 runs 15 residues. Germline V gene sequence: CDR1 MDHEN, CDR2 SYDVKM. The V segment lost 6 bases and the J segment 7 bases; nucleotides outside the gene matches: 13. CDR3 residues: CASRETRGGTNTQYF. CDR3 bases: TGTGCCAGCAGGGAAACCCGCGGGGGAACGAATACGCAGTATTTT.

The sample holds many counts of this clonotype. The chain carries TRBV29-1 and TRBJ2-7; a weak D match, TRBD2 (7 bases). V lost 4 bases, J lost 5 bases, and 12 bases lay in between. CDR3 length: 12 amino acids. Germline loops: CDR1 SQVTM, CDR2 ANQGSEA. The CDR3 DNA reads TGCAGCGTTGTGGGGGGGCCTCACGAGCAGTACTTC. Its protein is CSVVGGPHEQYF.

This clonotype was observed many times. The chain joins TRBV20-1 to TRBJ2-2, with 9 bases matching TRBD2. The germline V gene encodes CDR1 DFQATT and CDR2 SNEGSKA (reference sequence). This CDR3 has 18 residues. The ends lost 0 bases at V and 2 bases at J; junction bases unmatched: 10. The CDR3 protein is CSARDLLTSGQNTGELFF. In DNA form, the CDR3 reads TGCAGTGCTAGAGATCTTCTAACTAGCGGGCAAAACACCGGGGAGCTGTTTTTT.

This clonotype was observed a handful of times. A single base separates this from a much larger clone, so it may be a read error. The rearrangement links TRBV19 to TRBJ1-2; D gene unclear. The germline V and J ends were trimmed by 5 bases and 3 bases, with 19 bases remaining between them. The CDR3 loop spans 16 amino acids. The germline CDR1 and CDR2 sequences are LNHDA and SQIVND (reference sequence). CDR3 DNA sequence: TGTGCCAGTAGTCGGGTAAAAGAGGTGGTTGACTATGGCTACACCTTC. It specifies CASSRVKEVVDYGYTF. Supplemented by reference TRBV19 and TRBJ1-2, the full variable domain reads DGGITQSPKYLFRKEGQNVTLSCEQNLNHDAMYWYRQDPGQGLRLIYYSQIVNDFQKGDIAEGYSVSREKKESFPLTVTSAQKNPTAFYLCASSRVKEVVDYGYTFGSGTRLTVV.

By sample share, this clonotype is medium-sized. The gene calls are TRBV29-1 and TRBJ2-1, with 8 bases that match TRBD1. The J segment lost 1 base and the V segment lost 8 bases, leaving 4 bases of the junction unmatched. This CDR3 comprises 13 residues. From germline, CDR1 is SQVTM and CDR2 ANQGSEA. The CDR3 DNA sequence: TGCAGCACATACAGGGGGTCCTACAATGAGCAGTTCTTC. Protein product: CSTYRGSYNEQFF.